This T cell receptor beta chain derives from a study of T cell responses to AZD1222 COVID-19 vaccine. Note on this clone: Antigen unknown.

Trimming cost V 4 bases and J 2 bases, with 16 bases left between them. This CDR3 comprises 16 residues. Germline V gene sequence: CDR1 MDHEN, CDR2 SYDVKM. Here immunoSEQ multiplex PCR was the method, and the copy in TCRdb shows in-frame clones only, minus some. The table includes fewer than 55,000 clones, around 85% detected once. Study results and caveats: Only a handful of AZD1222 recipients were seropositive at baseline. The study found Spike-specific TCR breadth and depth rose after two AZD1222 doses. Targeting of unmutated variant regions was reportedly seen in nearly half of spike-specific TCRs.

The sequence was collected from an adult in good health. This specimen was peripheral blood, taken on day 0 of MenACWY control vaccination. The chain links TRBV28 to TRBJ2-3, with TRBD1 as a possible D gene (7 bases). CDR3 residues: CASSSRGASNTDTQYF. As DNA, the CDR3 is TGTGCCAGCAGTTCCAGGGGGGCCTCTAACACAGATACGCAGTATTTT.